This T cell receptor (beta chain) was recovered during a study of T cells after yellow fever vaccination (dated by TCRdb to the late 2010s). General notes on the study: The SMART-Seq v4 Ultra Low Input RNA kit was used to prepare libraries from fractions with low cell numbers. Blood samples were taken at several timepoints before and after primary and secondary immunization, and bulk PBMC replicates and cell subsets were isolated. To follow T-cell clones before and after both primary and booster YFV17D yellow fever vaccination, bulk TCR alpha and beta repertoires underwent longitudinal sequencing. Two healthy male donors, one aged 18 to 29 and one aged 30 to 40 years, made up the cohort. The research as a whole found: A small share of clonotypes was detected in both CD4 and CD8 compartments, with the overlap likely arising from convergent recombination. Because only a couple of donors were included in the study, the extent to which the findings can be generalized is limited. Compared with the primary T-cell response, the secondary T-cell response was faster but weaker, reaching its peak on day 5 rather than on day 15. Most clones expanded after primary vaccination were re-detected after the booster (approximately 96% of CD4 and around 86% of CD8), suggesting broad memory maintenance. FACS-sorted repertoires could contain abundant contaminating clonotypes from the bulk population, so computational filtering was required.

This clonotype was recorded a few times. Its antigen remains undetermined. The sample holds no much larger clone one base away, and base qualities are not on file. The CDR3, from cysteine to phenylalanine, totals 14 residues. Only CDR3 DNA is held: 42 bases, read in frame from base 1. CDR1 and CDR2 are read off the germline V gene as ENHRY and SYGVKD. V trim: 4 bases; J trim: 5 bases; unmatched bases: 2. The instrument given in TCRdb is Illumina NovaSeq 6000. Synthesis of TCR cDNA relied on 5'RACE template switching, a step that introduced a universal primer site along with unique molecular identifiers. Priming of cDNA synthesis was performed from both the TCR alpha and TCR beta constant segments. Library amplification involved two PCR steps, and the second step added sample barcodes and sequencing adapters. Libraries were sequenced on Illumina HiSeq 2500 (2x100 bp) or NovaSeq (2x150 bp). As for how the authors treated the data: MIGEC was used to demultiplex reads and collapse the reads into UMI consensus sequences, and MiXCR was used for V(D)J alignment. Using edgeR on replicate PBMC samples, clonotypes were called vaccine-responding if FDR was below 0.01 and the log2 fold change was above 5 up to day 15. Bulk clonotypes were assigned CD4 or CD8 identity according to which sequenced CD4 or CD8 repertoire held them at higher abundance. TCRdb redid the processing of the public reads, applying fastp at Q25 and MiXCR, and retained in-frame beta chains. Duplicate CDR3 protein sequences are folded into a single record with the most common DNA and genes. The V and J calls were not made by the authors but by TCRdb's processing. The sample table lists 280,000 or so distinct CDR3 sequences, around 9.3% of them with a count of one. The ten largest make up approximately 3.3% of the sample.

According to the study, the label for this sample's treatment or condition signals: live attenuated yellow fever vaccine strain. A standard Ficoll-Paque protocol was used to isolate PBMCs from peripheral blood. CD4 and CD8 T-cell fractions were isolated with Dynabeads CD4 and CD8 positive selection kits. TriZol was used to extract RNA from bulk PBMCs, from CD4 and CD8 fractions, and from dextramer-positive and dextramer-negative fractions. This specimen was CD4+ T cells sorted from PBMCs, taken 5 days after the yellow fever booster vaccination. The chain is assembled from TRBV10-3 and TRBJ1-6; 7 junctional bases match TRBD1. This TCR came from a man in his late teens or twenties who received the YFV17D yellow fever vaccine. The nucleotide sequence reads TGTGCCATCAGTGGACAGGGTAATAATTCACCCCTCCACTTT. The translation is CAISGQGNNSPLHF.